These 12 T cell receptor beta chains share one sample of origin, sequenced in a study of T cells in Graves' hyperthyroidism and ophthalmopathy. Amplification yielded TCR beta CDR3 regions, with RNA transcripts as the source. Using the HTBI primer set, a first-round RT-PCR was run on the TCR CDR3. TCRdb passed the multiplex PCR reads through MiXCR, listing each CDR3 protein once. Seen here are about 270,000 distinct CDR3 sequences, 25% to 30% observed once, and the top ten hold 25% to 30%. Source material: blood. The source of these receptors is a man aged 35 to 55 with Graves' hyperthyroidism that later progressed to Graves' ophthalmopathy.

The sample holds many counts of this clonotype. In DNA, the CDR3 is TGTGCCAGCAGTTTCCCGGCGTCCGGGGAGCTGTTTTTT. This encodes CASSFPASGELFF. The V call is TRBV28, the J call TRBJ2-2, with D unresolved. V was shortened by 3 bases and J by 6 bases, with 8 bases between the two germline ends. From germline, CDR1 is MDHEN and CDR2 SYDVKM. The length of the CDR3 is 13 residues.

This clonotype came up many times. The chain employs TRBV20-1 and TRBJ2-7; 11 bases are shared with TRBD1. CDR1 DFQATT and CDR2 SNEGSKA come from the germline V gene (reference sequence). Trimming cost V 4 bases and J 3 bases; bases outside gene matches: 2. The CDR3 has 13 residues. CDR3: CSAMGTGGYEQYF. The CDR3 DNA sequence: TGCAGTGCTATGGGGACAGGGGGCTACGAGCAGTACTTC.

This clonotype was seen many times. The CDR3 loop is CASSQQQGNTEAFF. The CDR3 nucleotides are TGTGCCAGCAGCCAACAACAGGGAAACACTGAAGCTTTCTTT. The chain combines TRBV11-1 with TRBJ1-1; D is possibly TRBD1 (6 bases). The CDR3 runs 14 residues. In germline, CDR1 is SGHAT, CDR2 FQDESV (reference sequence). V was cut by 5 bases and J by 2 bases, with 12 bases left in between.

This clonotype has more than one count but fewer than ten. V and J are TRBV6-2 or TRBV6-3 and TRBJ1-1; no firm D call. The CDR3 has 13 amino acids. Trimming cost V 4 bases and J 4 bases, with 10 bases left between them. Germline values: CDR1 MNHEY, CDR2 SVGEGT. The CDR3 here is CASSSARPTEAFF. The DNA for the CDR3 is TGTGCCAGCAGTTCAGCCCGGCCCACTGAAGCTTTCTTT.

V is TRBV5-1 and J is TRBJ1-2; 7 nucleotides align to TRBD1. The germline gives CDR1 SGHRS, CDR2 YFSETQ. The CDR3 covers 16 residues. Trimming removed 0 bases from V and 1 base from J; junction bases left unmatched: 6. The chain's CDR3 is CASSLDRGGINYGYTF. The CDR3 nucleotides read TGCGCCAGCAGCTTGGACAGGGGAGGGATTAACTATGGCTACACCTTC.

This clonotype was seen many times. The chain employs TRBV19 and TRBJ2-7; perhaps TRBD2 as D (5 bases). V lost 5 bases to trimming and J lost 2 bases, with 19 bases between them. This CDR3 has 16 residues. Per the germline V gene, CDR1 is LNHDA and CDR2 is SQIVND (reference sequence). CDR3 amino acids: CASSLNVGTEAYEQYF. CDR3 nucleotides: TGTGCCAGTAGTCTTAACGTCGGAACGGAGGCCTACGAGCAGTACTTC.

This clonotype came up many times. The gene calls are TRBV11-2 and TRBJ2-7; 8 bases fit TRBD1. V was pared by 5 bases and J by 0 bases, with 3 bases of the junction left unmatched. The CDR3 extends over 14 amino acids. Germline CDR1 SGHAT, CDR2 FQNNGV. The CDR3 DNA follows: TGTGCCAGCAGCGCGGACAGGGACTCCTACGAGCAGTACTTC. Amino acid sequence: CASSADRDSYEQYF.

This clonotype was detected many times. An end of the junction does not agree with germline; a read error may underlie this. The chain employs TRBV2 and TRBJ2-7, with 10 nucleotides matching TRBD2. The germline gives CDR1 SNHLY, CDR2 FYNNEI. There are 15 residues in the CDR3. The CDR3 spells CASREAGGSNYEQYF. The CDR3 DNA reads TGTGCCAGCAGGGAAGCGGGAGGGTCCAACTACGAGCAGTACTTC.

V and J are TRBV12-3 or TRBV12-4 and TRBJ1-5, with unresolved D. Trimming left V 6 bases short and J 0 bases short, with 12 bases between. The CDR3 consists of 15 residues. In nucleotides, the CDR3 is TGTGCCAGCAGCCCGGGAGGAAGTAGCAATCAGCCCCAGCATTTT. Amino acids: CASSPGGSSNQPQHF.

This clonotype appeared a few times. This may be a read error: a much more frequent sequence differs by one nucleotide. The chain employs TRBV19 and TRBJ2-2, with 7 bases lining up with TRBD1. The CDR3 totals 17 residues. The germline V gene encodes CDR1 LNHDA and CDR2 SQIVND (reference sequence). The CDR3 region is CAGSTIRDSANTGELFF. As DNA, the CDR3 is TGTGCCGGTAGTACGATCCGGGACAGCGCGAACACCGGGGAGCTGTTTTTT.

The chain combines TRBV28 with TRBJ2-7, with D tentatively TRBD2 (6 bases). Germline V gene sequence: CDR1 MDHEN, CDR2 SYDVKM. V lost 6 bases and J lost 4, with 13 bases in between. The CDR3 is made up of 13 amino acids. The CDR3 loop is CASSRDSQYEQYF. CDR3 coding DNA: TGTGCCAGCAGCCGGGACTCCCAGTACGAGCAGTACTTC.

This clonotype has more than one count but fewer than ten. The CDR3 here is CASSQEVHNPHTGELFF. The CDR3 DNA is TGCGCCAGCAGCCAAGAGGTACACAACCCACACACCGGGGAGCTGTTTTTT. The chain employs TRBV4-1 and TRBJ2-2, with D uncertain. The germline V gene has CDR1 MGHRA and CDR2 YSYEKL. This CDR3 is built from 17 residues. V dropped 0 bases and J dropped 3 bases, with 14 bases sitting between them.